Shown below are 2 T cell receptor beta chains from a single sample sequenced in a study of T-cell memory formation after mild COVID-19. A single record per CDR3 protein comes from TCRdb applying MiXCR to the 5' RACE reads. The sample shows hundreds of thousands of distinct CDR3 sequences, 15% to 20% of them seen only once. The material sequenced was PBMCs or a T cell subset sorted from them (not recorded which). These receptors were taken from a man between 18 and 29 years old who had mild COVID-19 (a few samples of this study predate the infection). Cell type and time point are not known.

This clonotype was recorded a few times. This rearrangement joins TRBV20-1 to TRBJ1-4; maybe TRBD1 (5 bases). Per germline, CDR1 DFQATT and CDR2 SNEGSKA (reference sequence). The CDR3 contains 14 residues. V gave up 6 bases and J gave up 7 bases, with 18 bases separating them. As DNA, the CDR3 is TGCAGTGCACCACGGTCCCGGGGGGGTGAAAAACTGTTTTTT. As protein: CSAPRSRGGEKLFF.

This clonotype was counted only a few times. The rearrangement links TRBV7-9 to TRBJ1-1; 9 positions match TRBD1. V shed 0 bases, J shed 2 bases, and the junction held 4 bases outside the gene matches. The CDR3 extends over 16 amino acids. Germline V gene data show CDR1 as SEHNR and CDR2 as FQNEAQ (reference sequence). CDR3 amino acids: CASSLAGQGTNTEAFF. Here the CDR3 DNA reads TGTGCCAGCAGCTTAGCCGGACAGGGGACCAACACTGAAGCTTTCTTT. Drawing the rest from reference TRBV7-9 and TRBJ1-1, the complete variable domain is DTGVSQNPRHKITKRGQNVTFRCDPISEHNRLYWYRQTLGQGPEFLTYFQNEAQLEKSRLLSDRFSAERPKGSFSTLEIQRTEQGDSAMYLCASSLAGQGTNTEAFFGQGTRLTVV.